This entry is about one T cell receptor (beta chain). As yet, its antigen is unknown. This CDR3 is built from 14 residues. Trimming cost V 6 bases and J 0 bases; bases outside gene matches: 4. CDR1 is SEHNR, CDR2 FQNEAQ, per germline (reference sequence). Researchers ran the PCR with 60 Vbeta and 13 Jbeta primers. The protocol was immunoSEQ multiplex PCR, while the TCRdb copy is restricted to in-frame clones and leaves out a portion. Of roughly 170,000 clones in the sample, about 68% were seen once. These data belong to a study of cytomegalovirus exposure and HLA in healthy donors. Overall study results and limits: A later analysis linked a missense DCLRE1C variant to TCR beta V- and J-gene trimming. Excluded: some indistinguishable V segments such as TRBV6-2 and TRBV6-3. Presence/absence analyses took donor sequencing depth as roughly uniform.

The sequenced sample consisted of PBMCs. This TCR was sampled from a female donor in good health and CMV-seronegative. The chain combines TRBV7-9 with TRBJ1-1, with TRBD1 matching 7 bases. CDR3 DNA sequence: TGTGCCAGCAGTCGCGGACAGGTGAACACTGAAGCTTTCTTT. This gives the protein CASSRGQVNTEAFF.